This T cell receptor (beta chain) was profiled in a study of blood T cell repertoires in COVID-19. As for the study in general: Samples taken during acute and convalescent COVID-19 were collected in the United States, Italy and Spain. The cDNA or gDNA used as material had been derived from T cells, B-cell-depleted T cells, or PBMCs.

Germline lookup yields CDR1 MDHEN and CDR2 SYDVKM. This CDR3 comprises 17 residues. J lost 5 bases, V lost 2 bases, and 7 bases had no gene match. Original methodology: The authors estimated nucleated cell counts from reference gene primer amplification. The data were produced by immunoSEQ multiplex PCR, yet TCRdb's version contains in-frame clones alone and is incomplete. That table furnishes V, J and clone size, whereas the DNA furnished D and trimming. The sample contains 10,000 to 15,000 clones, 83% of which appear only once. The chain is built from TRBV28 and TRBJ2-1; 12 bases align to TRBD2. This sequence was found in a man aged 40-49 years with active or convalescent COVID-19. The specimen was peripheral blood. The CDR3 sequence is CASSLPLTSGRNNEQFF. Here the CDR3 DNA reads TGTGCCAGCAGTTTACCCCTGACTAGCGGGAGAAACAATGAGCAGTTCTTC.